The 13 T cell receptor beta chains presented below share a single source sample, sequenced in a study of blood T cell repertoires in COVID-19. Measured with immunoSEQ multiplex PCR; TCRdb has only the in-frame clones, and not every one. The table records about 280,000 clones, about 90% of them present only once. Sequencing used peripheral blood. The receptors were sampled from a woman aged 30 to 39 who had recovered from COVID-19.

The J gene is TRBJ2-3, the V gene TRBV20-1; possible D gene TRBD2, 5 bases. Per germline, CDR1 DFQATT and CDR2 SNEGSKA (reference sequence). CDR3 length equals 11 residues. The DNA for the CDR3 is TGCGGCGGGCAAATCTCAGATACGCAGTATTTT. Residues: CGGQISDTQYF.

In nucleotides, the CDR3 is TGTGCCAGCAGCCCGAGCCCGGGCACCGGGGAGCTGTTTTTT. Translated, it gives CASSPSPGTGELFF. This chain links TRBV9 with TRBJ2-2; D not resolved. Trimming stripped 4 bases from V and 4 bases from J, with 11 bases between. This CDR3 region has 14 residues. Germline V CDR1 and CDR2: SGDLS, YYNGEE.

This CDR3 reads CAISDFASGNTGELFF. CDR3 bases: TGTGCCATCAGTGATTTCGCTAGCGGAAACACCGGGGAGCTGTTTTTT. The rearrangement uses TRBV10-3 and TRBJ2-2; 7 bases map to TRBD2. This CDR3 is 16 amino acids long. Germline CDR1 reads ENHRY; CDR2 reads SYGVKD. V trimming: 3 bases; J trimming: 2 bases; junction bases outside the gene matches: 6.

The V call is TRBV28, the J call TRBJ2-7, with 10 bases matching TRBD2. The CDR3 is made up of 17 amino acids. J was trimmed by 7 bases and V by 4 bases; bases with no gene match: 16. Germline lookup yields CDR1 MDHEN and CDR2 SYDVKM. For the CDR3, the DNA is TGTGCCAGCAGTTCCCAGCGGGAGGGCTACTGGCCTCAAGAGCAGTACTTC. Residues: CASSSQREGYWPQEQYF.

The genes are TRBV2 and TRBJ2-7; 11 bases are shared with TRBD1. After removal of 8 bases from V and 5 bases from J, the junction contained 11 bases not matched to a gene. The V gene's germline CDR1 is SNHLY and CDR2 FYNNEI. The CDR3 covers 15 residues. CDR3 sequence (DNA): TGTGCCAGCTCCACCGGACAGGGGGCGATCAACGAGCAGTACTTC. Protein: CASSTGQGAINEQYF.

V gene TRBV15 combines with J gene TRBJ2-7; TRBD1 matches 8 bases. Germline CDR1 reads LNHNV; CDR2 reads YYDKDF (reference sequence). This CDR3 region has 14 residues. The V gene end was trimmed by 5 bases and the J gene end by 4 bases; junction bases not matched to a gene: 7. The CDR3 loop reads CATSPRQGRYEQYF. In DNA form, the CDR3 reads TGTGCCACCAGCCCCCGACAGGGGCGATACGAGCAGTACTTC.

The chain carries TRBV5-1 and TRBJ2-7; 8 nucleotides match TRBD2. CDR3 length equals 16 residues. V was pared by 2 bases and J by 4 bases, with 11 bases of the junction left unmatched. Germline CDR1 is SGHRS and CDR2 is YFSETQ. The CDR3 loop reads CASSFGSSGGVYEQYF. In DNA, the CDR3 is TGCGCCAGCAGCTTCGGGTCAAGCGGGGGAGTATACGAGCAGTACTTC.

The chain is built from TRBV6-6 and TRBJ1-5, with unresolved D. This CDR3 is 16 amino acids long. The V end lost 7 bases, the J end lost 5 bases, and 21 bases lay between the germline ends. The V gene's germline CDR1 is MNHNY and CDR2 SVGAGI (reference sequence). The CDR3, as DNA: TGTGCCAGCACTCCCCTCCGGAGAGGCGCTTATCAGCCCCAGCATTTT. Its protein product is CASTPLRRGAYQPQHF.

V gene TRBV13 combines with J gene TRBJ2-1, with a possible D match to TRBD1 (6 bases). The length of the CDR3 is 20 residues. Per germline, CDR1 PRHDT and CDR2 FYEKMQ (reference sequence). V was cut by 4 bases and J by 7 bases, with 32 bases left in between. CDR3 DNA sequence: TGTGCCAGCAGCTATTTAAACGCTGCGGCAGGGGTTAATTCTATAAATGAGCAGTTCTTC. This codes for CASSYLNAAAGVNSINEQFF. Full variable domain (missing parts from reference TRBV13 and TRBJ2-1): AAGVIQSPRHLIKEKRETATLKCYPIPRHDTVYWYQQGPGQDPQFLISFYEKMQSDKGSIPDRFSAQQFSDYHSELNMSSLELGDSALYFCASSYLNAAAGVNSINEQFFGPGTRLTVL.

This clone was detected only once. The rearrangement joins TRBV6-1 to TRBJ2-3; 8 nucleotides align to TRBD2. Germline V lookup: CDR1 MNHNS, CDR2 SASEGT. The length of the CDR3 is 16 residues. V lost 4 bases to trimming and J lost 1 base; unmatched junction nucleotides: 7. In DNA form, the CDR3 reads TGTGCCAGCAGTGGTGGGCGGGGGGTTGGCACAGATACGCAGTATTTT. Its protein product is CASSGGRGVGTDTQYF.

The chain links TRBV5-6 to TRBJ2-3; TRBD1 matches at 9 bases. CDR3 size: 16 residues. Germline V lookup: CDR1 SGHDT, CDR2 YYEEEE. V shed 1 base and J 3 bases; nucleotides not matched to a gene: 6. CDR3 region: CASSLTGGYTTDTQYF. CDR3 in DNA: TGTGCCAGCAGCTTGACAGGGGGCTACACAACAGATACGCAGTATTTT.

This clone was seen a single time. V usage is TRBV19 and J usage is TRBJ1-2, with D unresolved. The germline gives CDR1 LNHDA, CDR2 SQIVND (reference sequence). Trimming left V 7 bases short and J 5 bases short, with 14 bases between. The CDR3 covers 13 residues. The CDR3 here is CASNPGSGYGYTF. The DNA of the CDR3 is TGTGCCAGTAACCCGGGGTCAGGATATGGCTACACCTTC.

V and J are TRBV7-9 and TRBJ2-1, with D uncertain. The CDR3 consists of 12 residues. CDR1 is SEHNR, CDR2 FQNEAQ, per germline (reference sequence). V was clipped by 1 base and J by 15 bases, with 13 bases between them. This CDR3 is CASSLVSMVMFF. In DNA form, the CDR3 reads TGTGCCAGCAGCTTAGTGAGTATGGTAATGTTCTTC.